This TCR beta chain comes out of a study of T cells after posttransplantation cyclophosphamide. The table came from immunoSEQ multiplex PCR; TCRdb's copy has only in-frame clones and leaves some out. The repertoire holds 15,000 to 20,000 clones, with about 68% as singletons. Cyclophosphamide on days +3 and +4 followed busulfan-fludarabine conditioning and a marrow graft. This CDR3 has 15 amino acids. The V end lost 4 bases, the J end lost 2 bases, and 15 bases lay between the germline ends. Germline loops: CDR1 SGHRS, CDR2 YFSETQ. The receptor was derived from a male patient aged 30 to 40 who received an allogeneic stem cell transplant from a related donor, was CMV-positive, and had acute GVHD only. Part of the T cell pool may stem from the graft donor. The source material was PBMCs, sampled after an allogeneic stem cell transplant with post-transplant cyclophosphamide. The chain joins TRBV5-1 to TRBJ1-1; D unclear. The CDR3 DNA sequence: TGCGCCAGCAGCGGATCGGGAGGCCAAAACACTGAAGCTTTCTTT. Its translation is CASSGSGGQNTEAFF.